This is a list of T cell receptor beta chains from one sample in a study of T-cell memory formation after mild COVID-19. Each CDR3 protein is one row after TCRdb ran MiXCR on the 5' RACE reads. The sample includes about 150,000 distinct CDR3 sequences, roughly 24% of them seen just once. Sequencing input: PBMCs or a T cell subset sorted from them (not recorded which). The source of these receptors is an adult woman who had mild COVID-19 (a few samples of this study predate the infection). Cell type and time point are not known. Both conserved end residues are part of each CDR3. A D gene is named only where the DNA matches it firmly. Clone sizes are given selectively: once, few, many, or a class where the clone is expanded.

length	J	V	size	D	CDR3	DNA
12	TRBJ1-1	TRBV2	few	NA	CAIGRRNTEAFF	TGTGCCATCGGTCGACGGAACACTGAAGCTTTCTTT
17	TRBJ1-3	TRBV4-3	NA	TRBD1	CASSQYPGQGFGNTIYF	TGCGCCAGCAGCCAATATCCCGGACAGGGCTTTGGAAACACCATATATTTT
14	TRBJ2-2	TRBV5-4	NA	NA	CASSYHANTGELFF	TGTGCCAGCAGCTATCATGCGAACACCGGGGAGCTGTTTTTT
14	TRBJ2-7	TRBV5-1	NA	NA	CASSLARFGYEQYF	TGCGCCAGCAGCTTGGCCAGGTTTGGGTACGAGCAGTACTTC
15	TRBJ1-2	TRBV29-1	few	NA	CSVEYMRGELNGYTF	TGCAGCGTTGAATACATGAGGGGAGAGCTTAACGGCTACACCTTC
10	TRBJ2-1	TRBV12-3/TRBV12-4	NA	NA	CASRSDEQFF	TGTGCCAGCCGTTCGGATGAGCAGTTCTTC
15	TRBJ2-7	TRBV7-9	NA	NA	CASSPTGSLAGEQYF	TGTGCCAGCAGCCCGACGGGCAGTTTGGCGGGCGAGCAGTACTTC
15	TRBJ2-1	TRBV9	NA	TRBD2	CASSVEPSGYNEQFF	TGTGCCAGCAGCGTAGAACCTAGCGGGTACAATGAGCAGTTCTTC
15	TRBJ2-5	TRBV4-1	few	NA	CASSQDQGGAETQYF	TGCGCCAGCAGCCAAGATCAAGGCGGCGCCGAGACCCAGTACTTC
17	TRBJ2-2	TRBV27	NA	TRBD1	CASSTLTGGVDTGELFF	TGTGCCAGCAGTACCCTCACAGGGGGCGTGGACACCGGGGAGCTGTTTTTT
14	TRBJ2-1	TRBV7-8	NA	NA	CASRKGPDYNEQFF	TGTGCCAGCAGGAAGGGGCCGGACTACAATGAGCAGTTCTTC
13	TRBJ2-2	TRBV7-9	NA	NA	CASIRSAPGELFF	TGTGCCAGCATCCGATCCGCCCCCGGGGAGCTGTTTTTT
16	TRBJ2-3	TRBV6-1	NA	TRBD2	CASSERSGASTDTQYF	TGTGCCAGCAGTGAACGTAGCGGGGCCAGCACAGATACGCAGTATTTT
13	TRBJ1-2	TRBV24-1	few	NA	CATSGPGTPGYTF	TGTGCCACCAGTGGGCCCGGGACTCCTGGCTACACCTTC
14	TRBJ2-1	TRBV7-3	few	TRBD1	CASRTQGDIDEQFF	TGTGCCAGCAGAACGCAGGGGGATATAGATGAGCAGTTCTTC
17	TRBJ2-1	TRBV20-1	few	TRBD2	CSARDSASGGVYNEQFF	TGCAGTGCTAGAGATAGTGCTAGCGGGGGGGTTTACAATGAGCAGTTCTTC
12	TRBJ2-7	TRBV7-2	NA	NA	CASSADAYEQYF	TGTGCCAGCAGCGCAGATGCCTACGAGCAGTACTTC
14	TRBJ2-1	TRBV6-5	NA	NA	CASRRIPTYNEQFF	TGTGCCAGCAGACGCATTCCCACCTACAATGAGCAGTTCTTC
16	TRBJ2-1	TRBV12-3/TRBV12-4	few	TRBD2	CASGPAGVLSYNEQFF	TGTGCCAGCGGACCAGCGGGAGTCCTCTCTTACAATGAGCAGTTCTTC
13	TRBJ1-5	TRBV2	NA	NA	CASKDGGLQPQHF	TGTGCCAGCAAGGACGGGGGCCTTCAGCCCCAGCATTTT
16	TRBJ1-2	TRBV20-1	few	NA	CSARDKSAGSFYGYTF	TGCAGTGCTAGAGATAAATCGGCAGGTAGTTTTTATGGCTACACCTTC
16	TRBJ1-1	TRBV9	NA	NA	CASSVSGGGLTSEAFF	TGTGCCAGCAGCGTAAGCGGGGGGGGCCTTACCTCTGAAGCTTTCTTT
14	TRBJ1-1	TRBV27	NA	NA	CASKTGGWNTEAFF	TGTGCCAGCAAGACCGGGGGGTGGAACACTGAAGCTTTCTTT
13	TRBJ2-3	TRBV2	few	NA	CASIIRGGDTQYF	TGTGCCAGCATTATAAGAGGGGGAGATACGCAGTATTTT
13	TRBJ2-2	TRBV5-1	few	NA	CASTVGTYGELFF	TGCGCCAGCACCGTCGGGACCTACGGGGAGCTGTTTTTT
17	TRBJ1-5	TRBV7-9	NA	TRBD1	CASSLGQGLQSNQPQHF	TGTGCCAGCAGCTTAGGACAGGGGTTACAGAGCAATCAGCCCCAGCATTTT
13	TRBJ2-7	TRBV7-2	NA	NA	CASSPWGSYEQYF	TGTGCCAGCAGCCCCTGGGGATCCTACGAGCAGTACTTC
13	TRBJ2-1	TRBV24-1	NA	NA	CATRQSEYNEQFF	TGTGCCACCAGACAGTCCGAGTACAATGAGCAGTTCTTC
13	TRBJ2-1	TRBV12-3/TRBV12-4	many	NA	CASSSQGGGEQFF	TGTGCCAGCAGTTCACAGGGCGGAGGTGAGCAGTTCTTC